This TCR beta chain came from a study of a mutant IDH1 vaccine in newly diagnosed glioma. Study as a whole: Onset of vaccination occurred 4-6 weeks following radiotherapy alone, or with temozolomide cycles. Former treatment meant radiotherapy, temozolomide, or both; the majority had gotten both.

Measured with immunoSEQ multiplex PCR; TCRdb has only the in-frame clones, and not every one. The sample consists of tens of thousands of clones, 81% of them appearing once. Of note for this clone: Its antigen is unidentified.

From germline, CDR1 is ENHRY and CDR2 SYGVKD. CDR3 length: 18 residues. J was trimmed by 2 bases and V by 0 bases; bases with no gene match: 9. The time point here: week 35, safety follow-up. Every single dose of the vaccine, 300 ug of mutant IDH1 20-mer peptide, came with topical imiquimod. The sample in question was PBMCs, obtained from a glioma patient whose treatment included an IDH1 peptide vaccine. V is TRBV10-3 and J is TRBJ2-5; 10 bases map to TRBD2. The receptor was isolated from a man between 35 and 55 years old with glioma. CDR3 in DNA: TGTGCCATCAGTGAGTCGCTAGCGGGGGCTCCGGGGCAAGAGACCCAGTACTTC. Its protein is CAISESLAGAPGQETQYF.